Presented here are 26 T cell receptor beta chains from one specimen sequenced in a study of graft-versus-host responses after intestinal transplantation. Sequenced by immunoSEQ multiplex PCR; TCRdb stores in-frame clones only, minus some. The sample includes about 4,300 clones, 70% to 80% seen only once; the top ten take under 8.5%. The graft tissue was processed, and this released both intraepithelial and lamina propria lymphocytes. Sequencing was performed on ileum tissue, taken 9 days after transplant. These receptors all stem from a human patient who received an intestinal transplant, so some T cells may come from the graft donor.

The chain links TRBV18 to TRBJ1-1; no definite D call. The CDR3 extends over 12 amino acids. Germline loops: CDR1 KGHSH, CDR2 LQKENI. The V and J ends lost 4 bases and 1 base respectively, with 4 bases between them. The CDR3 is CASSQGNTEAFF. CDR3 DNA: TGTGCCAGCTCACAGGGGAACACTGAAGCTTTCTTT.

The chain carries TRBV30 and TRBJ1-2; 11 bases map to TRBD1. Trimming removed 5 bases from V and 2 bases from J; junction bases left unmatched: 4. The length of the CDR3 is 14 residues. Germline V gene data show CDR1 as GTSNPN and CDR2 as SVGIG (reference sequence). CDR3 sequence (DNA): TGTGCCTGGCAGGGACAGGGGGAGAACTATGGCTACACCTTC. Its translation: CAWQGQGENYGYTF.

The rearrangement joins TRBV28 to TRBJ1-2; D is unresolved. Trimming cost V 3 bases and J 5 bases, with 7 bases left between them. The germline CDR1 and CDR2 sequences are MDHEN and SYDVKM. The CDR3 is 12 amino acids. CDR3: CASSLGGYGYTF. The DNA of the CDR3 is TGTGCCAGCAGTTTGGGAGGGTATGGCTACACCTTC.

The chain couples TRBV5-1 to TRBJ2-1; TRBD2 matches at 14 bases. The CDR3 extends over 16 amino acids. Trimming took 4 bases from V and 8 from J; bases not matched to a gene: 8. The V gene's germline CDR1 is SGHRS and CDR2 YFSETQ. The CDR3 protein is CASSVSGTSGSDEQFF. The CDR3 DNA reads as TGCGCCAGCAGCGTCTCCGGGACTAGCGGGAGTGATGAGCAGTTCTTC.

The chain joins TRBV4-2 to TRBJ1-2; 10 bases map to TRBD1. Germline CDR1 and CDR2: LGHNA and YNFKEQ. CDR3 length: 14 amino acids. J lost 9 bases, V lost 3 bases, and 7 bases had no gene match. The CDR3 loop reads CASSQTGTGESYTF. In DNA, the CDR3 is TGTGCCAGCAGCCAGACCGGGACAGGGGAGAGCTACACCTTC.

The sample holds one count of this clone. The chain recombines TRBV11-3 with TRBJ1-3; 7 nucleotides line up with TRBD1. The CDR3 extends over 14 amino acids. J lost 2 bases, V lost 2 bases, and 0 bases had no gene match. The germline gives CDR1 SGHNT, CDR2 YENEEA. The CDR3 DNA reads as TGTGCCAGCAGCTTACAGGGGGCTGGAAACACCATATATTTT. It is translated as CASSLQGAGNTIYF.

There are a few counts of this clone. The chain carries TRBV4-1 and TRBJ2-1; 14 nucleotides match TRBD2. The CDR3 is 19 residues long. CDR1 and CDR2 (germline): MGHRA, YSYEKL. Trimming at V came to 1 base and at J to 9 bases, leaving 14 bases not matched to a gene. In nucleotides, the CDR3 is TGCGCCAGCAGCCAAGGAGGGACTAGCGGGAGACTTAGTTGGAGTGAGCAGTTCTTC. Translated, it gives CASSQGGTSGRLSWSEQFF.

The V and J genes are TRBV27 and TRBJ2-3, with D uncertain. The germline CDR1 and CDR2 sequences are MNHEY and SMNVEV (reference sequence). The CDR3 runs 14 residues. V gave up 0 bases and J gave up 0 bases, with 4 bases separating them. The CDR3 DNA reads TGTGCCAGCAGTTTATCCGGGAGCACAGATACGCAGTATTTT. It specifies CASSLSGSTDTQYF.

The gene calls are TRBV7-8 and TRBJ2-7; maybe TRBD2 (6 bases). The CDR3 loop spans 15 amino acids. The germline gives CDR1 SGHVS, CDR2 FQNEAQ. The V gene lost 3 bases and the J gene lost 2 bases, with 14 bases spanning the gap. CDR3 sequence: CASSFGGSGTYEQYF. Here the CDR3 DNA reads TGTGCCAGCAGCTTTGGGGGGAGTGGTACCTACGAGCAGTACTTC.

This clone is a singleton in its sample. The CDR3 protein is CASSKAPRDEQYF. CDR3 coding DNA: TGTGCCAGCAGCAAAGCCCCGCGCGACGAGCAGTACTTC. The chain couples TRBV21-1 to TRBJ2-7; the table gives TRBD2 as D, unverified against the DNA. TRBV21-1 is marked as a pseudogene. The CDR3 totals 13 residues.

The V and J genes are TRBV7-2 and TRBJ2-4, with D possibly TRBD2 on 5 matching bases. The V gene lost 2 bases and the J gene lost 1 base, with 6 bases spanning the gap. This CDR3 region has 14 residues. From germline, CDR1 is SGHTA and CDR2 FQGNSA. The CDR3 DNA reads TGTGCCAGCAGCTTAACTAGGGCCAAAAACATTCAGTACTTC. Residues: CASSLTRAKNIQYF.

This chain uses TRBV18 with TRBJ2-7, with TRBD1 matching 7 bases. The CDR3 consists of 16 residues. CDR1 KGHSH and CDR2 LQKENI come from the germline V gene. The V segment lost 4 bases and the J segment 3 bases; nucleotides outside the gene matches: 12. The DNA for the CDR3 is TGTGCCAGCTCACTCCGAACAGGGGCGGATGACTACGAGCAGTACTTC. As protein: CASSLRTGADDYEQYF.

The chain is built from TRBV5-6 and TRBJ2-7, with 9 bases fitting TRBD2. V shed 0 bases and J 2 bases; nucleotides not matched to a gene: 9. Germline V lookup: CDR1 SGHDT, CDR2 YYEEEE. The CDR3 extends over 17 amino acids. The DNA of the CDR3 is TGTGCCAGCAGCTTGGGGAGGGTAGCGGGAGCGCCCTACGAGCAGTACTTC. Protein sequence: CASSLGRVAGAPYEQYF.

The chain employs TRBV15 and TRBJ1-2; no reliable D call. The CDR3 is 12 amino acids. Germline loops: CDR1 LNHNV, CDR2 YYDKDF (reference sequence). Trimming removed 5 bases at V and 4 bases at J, with 8 bases between. The CDR3 spells CATSGNSYGYTF. The CDR3 DNA reads as TGTGCCACCAGCGGAAACAGCTATGGCTACACCTTC. Full variable domain (outside the CDR3, taken from reference TRBV15 and TRBJ1-2): DAMVIQNPRYQVTQFGKPVTLSCSQTLNHNVMYWYQQKSSQAPKLLFHYYDKDFNNEADTPDNFQSRRPNTSFCFLDIRSPGLGDTAMYLCATSGNSYGYTFGSGTRLTVV.

V usage is TRBV10-3 and J usage is TRBJ2-7; D is unresolved. Trimming shortened V by 4 bases and J by 4 bases, and 8 bases separated the two germline ends. The CDR3 has 12 amino acids. The germline V gene has CDR1 ENHRY and CDR2 SYGVKD. The CDR3 region is CAISGAGYEQYF. CDR3 in DNA: TGTGCCATCAGTGGTGCCGGATACGAGCAGTACTTC.

The chain combines TRBV9 with TRBJ2-5, with D hard to call. Germline V gene lookup returns CDR1 SGDLS and CDR2 YYNGEE. V gave up 0 bases and J gave up 2 bases, with 8 bases separating them. This CDR3 has 14 amino acids. The CDR3 DNA reads TGTGCCAGCAGCGTAGAAGCGACTCAAGAGACCCAGTACTTC. Protein: CASSVEATQETQYF.

This sequence joins TRBV5-6 and TRBJ2-2, with D possibly being TRBD2 (6 bases). The CDR3 is 16 amino acids. Between the trimmed V and J ends, which lost 5 bases and 7 bases, there was a span of 21 bases. Germline CDR1 SGHDT, CDR2 YYEEEE. The CDR3 DNA sequence: TGTGCCAGCAGAGATGGGGGGAGGTCCATAGACGGGGAGCTGTTTTTT. This codes for CASRDGGRSIDGELFF.

This clone showed up just a few times. The chain combines TRBV12-5 with TRBJ1-3; D remains ambiguous. Trimming took off 3 bases at V and 0 bases at J, with 6 bases between the two ends. The CDR3 covers 14 residues. Germline V gives CDR1 LGHNT, CDR2 FRNRAP. CDR3: CASGLGSSGNTIYF. The CDR3 bases are TGTGCTAGTGGTTTAGGTAGCTCTGGAAACACCATATATTTT.

The chain links TRBV29-1 to TRBJ1-2; 8 bases fit TRBD1. Germline V gives CDR1 SQVTM, CDR2 ANQGSEA. V shed 3 bases, J shed 6 bases, and the junction held 6 bases outside the gene matches. This CDR3 is built from 13 residues. CDR3 protein: CSVDETGEDGYTF. The DNA of the CDR3 is TGCAGCGTTGATGAGACAGGGGAGGATGGCTACACCTTC.

This clone turned up a few times. The rearrangement links TRBV5-4 to TRBJ2-3; D may be TRBD2 (7 bases). The CDR3 is made up of 16 amino acids. V lost 0 bases to trimming and J lost 2 bases, with 13 bases between them. Looked up from germline, CDR1 is SGHNT and CDR2 is YYREEE (reference sequence). The CDR3 protein is CASSLAAGALTDTQYF. The CDR3 bases are TGTGCCAGCAGCTTGGCCGCGGGGGCCCTCACAGATACGCAGTATTTT.

V usage is TRBV28 and J usage is TRBJ2-1; D possibly corresponds to TRBD1 (8 bases). The CDR3 length is 20 residues. With 4 bases removed from V and 8 bases from J, the gap between germline ends came to 33 bases. Germline V gene lookup returns CDR1 MDHEN and CDR2 SYDVKM. The CDR3 nucleotides read TGTGCCAGCAGTTCTTACCAGGGGGCTGGATTGAGGGAGGGCCTCGATGAGCAGTTCTTC. Its translation is CASSSYQGAGLREGLDEQFF.

This clone qualifies as hyperexpanded. The J gene is TRBJ1-2, the V gene TRBV4-1; TRBD1 matches 7 bases. V was pared by 0 bases and J by 8 bases, with 3 bases of the junction left unmatched. The CDR3 length is 13 residues. Germline loops: CDR1 MGHRA, CDR2 YSYEKL. For the CDR3, the DNA is TGCGCCAGCAGCCAAGAATGGACAGGCGGCTACACCTTC. Protein: CASSQEWTGGYTF.

The chain employs TRBV19 and TRBJ2-7; 12 bases agree with TRBD1. Germline CDR1 is LNHDA and CDR2 is SQIVND (reference sequence). V dropped 2 bases and J dropped 4; count of bases not matched to a gene: 18. This CDR3 contains 20 residues. CDR3 in amino acids: CASSINRGTGGPTHLYEQYF. CDR3 nucleotide sequence: TGTGCCAGTAGTATAAATAGAGGGACAGGGGGCCCTACGCACCTGTACGAGCAGTACTTC.

This clone was counted only a few times. The genes are TRBV11-1 and TRBJ2-1; 8 nucleotides align to TRBD2. The ends lost 1 base at V and 4 bases at J; junction bases unmatched: 3. This CDR3 comprises 15 residues. Germline V gene sequence: CDR1 SGHAT, CDR2 FQDESV (reference sequence). The CDR3 sequence is CASSLGASGYNEQFF. CDR3 sequence (DNA): TGTGCCAGCAGCTTAGGGGCTAGCGGGTACAATGAGCAGTTCTTC.

The chain has TRBV7-2 and TRBJ2-7; D remains ambiguous. CDR1 SGHTA and CDR2 FQGNSA come from the germline V gene. Trimming stripped 0 bases from V and 2 bases from J, with 8 bases between. The CDR3 loop spans 14 amino acids. CDR3 protein: CASSLADSAYEQYF. CDR3 bases: TGTGCCAGCAGCTTAGCTGACTCCGCCTACGAGCAGTACTTC.

CDR3 nucleotide sequence: TGTGCCAGCGGACTCCGCGTCAGACCTACGGAGCAGTACTTC. As protein: CASGLRVRPTEQYF. The chain has TRBV6-1 and TRBJ2-7; tentative D call: TRBD2 (5 bases). The length of the CDR3 is 14 residues. Trimming took 8 bases from V and 7 from J, leaving 21 bases between them. Germline CDR1 reads MNHNS; CDR2 reads SASEGT.